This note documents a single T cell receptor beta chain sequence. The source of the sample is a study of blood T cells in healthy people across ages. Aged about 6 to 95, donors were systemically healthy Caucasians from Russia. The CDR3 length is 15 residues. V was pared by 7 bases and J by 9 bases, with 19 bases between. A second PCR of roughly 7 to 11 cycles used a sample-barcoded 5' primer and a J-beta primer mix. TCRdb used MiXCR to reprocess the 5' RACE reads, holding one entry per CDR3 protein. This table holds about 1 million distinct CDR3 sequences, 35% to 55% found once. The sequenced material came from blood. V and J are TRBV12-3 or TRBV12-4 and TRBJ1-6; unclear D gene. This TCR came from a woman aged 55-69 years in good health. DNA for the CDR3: TGTGCCAGCACCCTTCGGGGAGGGTACTCTTCACCCCTCCACTTT. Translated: CASTLRGGYSSPLHF.